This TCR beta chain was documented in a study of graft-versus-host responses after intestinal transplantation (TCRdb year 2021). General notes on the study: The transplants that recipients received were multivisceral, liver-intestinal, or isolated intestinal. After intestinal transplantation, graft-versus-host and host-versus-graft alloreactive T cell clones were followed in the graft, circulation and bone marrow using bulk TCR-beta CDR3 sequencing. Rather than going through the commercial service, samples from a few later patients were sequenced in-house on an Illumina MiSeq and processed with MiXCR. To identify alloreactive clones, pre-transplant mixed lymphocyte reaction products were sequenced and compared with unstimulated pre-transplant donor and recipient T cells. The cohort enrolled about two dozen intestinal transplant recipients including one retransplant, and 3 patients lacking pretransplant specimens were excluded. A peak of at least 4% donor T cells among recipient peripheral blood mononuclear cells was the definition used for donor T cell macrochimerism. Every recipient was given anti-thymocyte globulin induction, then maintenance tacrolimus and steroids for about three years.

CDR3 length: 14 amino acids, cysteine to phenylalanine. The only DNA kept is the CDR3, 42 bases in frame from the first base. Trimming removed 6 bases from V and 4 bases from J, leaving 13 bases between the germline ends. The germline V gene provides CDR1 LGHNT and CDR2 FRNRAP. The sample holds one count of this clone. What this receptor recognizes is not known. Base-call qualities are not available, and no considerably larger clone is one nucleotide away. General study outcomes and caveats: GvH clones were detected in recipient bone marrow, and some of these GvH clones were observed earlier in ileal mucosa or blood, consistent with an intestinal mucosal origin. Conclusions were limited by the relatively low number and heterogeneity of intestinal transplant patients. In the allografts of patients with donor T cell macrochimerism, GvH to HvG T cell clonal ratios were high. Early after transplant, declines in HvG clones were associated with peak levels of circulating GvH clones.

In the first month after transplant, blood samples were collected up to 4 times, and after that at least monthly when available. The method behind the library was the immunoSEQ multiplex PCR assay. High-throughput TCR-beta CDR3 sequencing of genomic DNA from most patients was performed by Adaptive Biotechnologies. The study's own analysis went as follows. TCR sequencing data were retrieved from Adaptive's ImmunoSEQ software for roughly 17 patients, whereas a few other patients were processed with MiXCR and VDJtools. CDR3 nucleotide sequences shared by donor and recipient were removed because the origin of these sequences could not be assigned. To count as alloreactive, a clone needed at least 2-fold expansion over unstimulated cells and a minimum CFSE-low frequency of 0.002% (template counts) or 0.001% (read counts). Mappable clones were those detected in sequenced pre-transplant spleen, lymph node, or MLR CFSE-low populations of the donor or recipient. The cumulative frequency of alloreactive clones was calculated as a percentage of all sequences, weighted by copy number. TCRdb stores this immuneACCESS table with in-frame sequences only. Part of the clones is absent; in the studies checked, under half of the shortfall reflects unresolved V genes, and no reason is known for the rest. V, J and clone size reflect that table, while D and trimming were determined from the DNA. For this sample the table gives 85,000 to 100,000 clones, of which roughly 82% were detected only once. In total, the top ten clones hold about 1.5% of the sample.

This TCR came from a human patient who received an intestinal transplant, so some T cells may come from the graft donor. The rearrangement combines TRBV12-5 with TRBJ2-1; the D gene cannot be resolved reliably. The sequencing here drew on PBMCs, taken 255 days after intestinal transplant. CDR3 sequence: CASGPPGQYNEQFF. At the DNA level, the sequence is TGTGCTAGTGGGCCCCCGGGCCAGTACAATGAGCAGTTCTTC.